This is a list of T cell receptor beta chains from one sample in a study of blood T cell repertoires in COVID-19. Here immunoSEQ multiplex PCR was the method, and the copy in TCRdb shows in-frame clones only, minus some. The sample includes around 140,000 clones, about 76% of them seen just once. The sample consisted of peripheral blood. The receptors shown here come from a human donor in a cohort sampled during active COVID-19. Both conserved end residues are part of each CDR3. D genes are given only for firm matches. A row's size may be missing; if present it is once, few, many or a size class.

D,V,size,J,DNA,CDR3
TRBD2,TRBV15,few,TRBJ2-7,TGTGCCACCAGCAGAGGGGTAGGACTAGCGGATCCCTACGAGCAGTACTTC,CATSRGVGLADPYEQYF
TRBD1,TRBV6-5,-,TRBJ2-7,TGTGCCAGCAGTTGGACAGGGGGCTACGAGCAGTACTTC,CASSWTGGYEQYF
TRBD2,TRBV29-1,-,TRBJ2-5,TGCAGCGTTGAATTAGCGGGAGGGTTAAGGGAGACCCAGTACTTC,CSVELAGGLRETQYF
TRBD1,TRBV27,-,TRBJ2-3,TGTGCCAGCAGTTTAAAGGGACAGCCCCCATATACGCAGTATTTT,CASSLKGQPPYTQYF
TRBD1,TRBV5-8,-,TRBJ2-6,TGTGCCAGCAGCTTCTGGACAGGGGGCGCTGGGGCCAACGTCCTGACTTTC,CASSFWTGGAGANVLTF
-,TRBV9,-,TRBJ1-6,TGTGCCAGCAGGGCGGGTAATTCACCCCTCCACTTT,CASRAGNSPLHF
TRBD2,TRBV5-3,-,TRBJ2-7,TGTGCCATCCCGGGGACTAGCTCCTACGAGCAGTACTTC,CAIPGTSSYEQYF
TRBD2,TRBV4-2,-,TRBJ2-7,TGTGCCAGCAGCCAAGATAAGTGGCTAGCGGGAGTTTTTTCCTACGAGCAGTACTTC,CASSQDKWLAGVFSYEQYF
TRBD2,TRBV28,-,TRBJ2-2,TGTGCCAGCAGTTTCCGAACTAGCGGGAGCCGATCCGGGGAGCTGTTTTTT,CASSFRTSGSRSGELFF
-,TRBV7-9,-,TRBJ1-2,TGTGCCAGCACCTGGGACACCAACTATGGCTACACCTTC,CASTWDTNYGYTF
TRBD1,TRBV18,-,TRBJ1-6,TGTGCCAGCTCACCAACAGGGGGCTTAGATTCACCCCTCCACTTT,CASSPTGGLDSPLHF
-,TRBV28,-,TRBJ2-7,TGTGCCAGCAGTTTGACAGGCGGGCCCTCCTACGAGCAGTACTTC,CASSLTGGPSYEQYF
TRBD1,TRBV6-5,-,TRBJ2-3,TGTGCCAGCGGCAGGGGGCGTTGGACAGATACGCAGTATTTT,CASGRGRWTDTQYF
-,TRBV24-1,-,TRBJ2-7,TGTGCCACCAGTGAAACAGGAACCTACGAGCAGTACTTC,CATSETGTYEQYF
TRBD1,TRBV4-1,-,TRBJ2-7,TGCGCCAGCAGCCAAGATAGGAACAGGGGATACAACGAGCAGTACTTC,CASSQDRNRGYNEQYF
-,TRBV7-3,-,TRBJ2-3,TGTGCCAGCAGCTTATATCCCCTCCAATCCCGGGATACGCAGTATTTT,CASSLYPLQSRDTQYF
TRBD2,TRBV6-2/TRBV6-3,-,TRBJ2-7,TGTGCCAGCAGTTACCCTGCGGGGGTTCTCGGCTACGAGCAGTACTTC,CASSYPAGVLGYEQYF
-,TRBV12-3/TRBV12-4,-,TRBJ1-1,TGTGCCAGCAGTGGGGCAGGGTACACTGAAGCTTTCTTT,CASSGAGYTEAFF
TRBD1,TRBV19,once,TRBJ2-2,TGTGCCAGTAGTATAAATAACAGGGGTGCTTGGAACACCGGGGAGCTGTTTTTT,CASSINNRGAWNTGELFF
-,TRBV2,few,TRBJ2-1,TGTGCCAGCAGAGAACCTCAGGGGTACAATGAGCAGTTCTTC,CASREPQGYNEQFF
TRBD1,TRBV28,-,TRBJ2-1,TGTGCCAGCAGTGGTAACAGGGGTACCTACAATGAGCAGTTCTTC,CASSGNRGTYNEQFF
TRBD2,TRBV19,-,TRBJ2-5,TGTGCCAGTAGTACTAGCGGGAGGGCGGTTGAGACCCAGTACTTC,CASSTSGRAVETQYF
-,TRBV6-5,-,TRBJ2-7,TGTGCCAGCAGTTACTCGAGAACCCCGACATACGAGCAGTACTTC,CASSYSRTPTYEQYF
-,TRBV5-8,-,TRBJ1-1,TGTGCCAGCAGTAACACAGGTTTCCTGAACACTGAAGCTTTCTTT,CASSNTGFLNTEAFF
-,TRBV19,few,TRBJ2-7,TGTGCCAGTAGTCCGCGAGCGGTTACCTACGAGCAGTACTTC,CASSPRAVTYEQYF